What follows are 17 T cell receptor beta chains derived from one specimen sequenced in a study of blood T cell repertoires in COVID-19. The table came from immunoSEQ multiplex PCR; TCRdb's copy has only in-frame clones and leaves some out. The table records around 170,000 clones, roughly nine tenths of them present only once. Input material: peripheral blood. These receptors originate from a woman in her 70s with acute or convalescent COVID-19.

This chain uses TRBV19 with TRBJ2-2; D remains ambiguous. Germline CDR1 reads LNHDA; CDR2 reads SQIVND (reference sequence). V gave up 2 bases and J gave up 3 bases, with 10 bases separating them. The CDR3 contains 15 residues. The CDR3 nucleotides read TGTGCCAGTAGTATATCTAGACGGGACACCGGGGAGCTGTTTTTT. Protein: CASSISRRDTGELFF.

The V gene is TRBV27, the J gene TRBJ1-1, with 8 bases lining up with TRBD1. The CDR3 sequence is 15 residues long. Germline-derived CDR1 and CDR2 are MNHEY and SMNVEV (reference sequence). The V segment lost 5 bases and the J segment 2 bases; nucleotides outside the gene matches: 7. CDR3 sequence reads: CASSKKTGANTEAFF. The CDR3 region has the DNA TGTGCCAGCAGTAAGAAGACAGGGGCCAACACTGAAGCTTTCTTT.

V gene TRBV28 combines with J gene TRBJ1-4, with a possible D match to TRBD1 (6 bases). V lost 5 bases, J lost 8 bases, and 15 bases lay in between. Per the germline V gene, CDR1 is MDHEN and CDR2 is SYDVKM. CDR3 length: 14 residues. CDR3 sequence (DNA): TGTGCCAGCAGTACCGGGACACAGTGGGAAAAACTGTTTTTT. It encodes CASSTGTQWEKLFF.

This clone was recorded only once. The chain has TRBV19 and TRBJ2-1; no definite D call. This CDR3 comprises 15 residues. V lost 7 bases and J 0 bases, leaving 13 bases between the germline ends. Germline values: CDR1 LNHDA, CDR2 SQIVND (reference sequence). CDR3: CASTPRSSSYNEQFF. The CDR3 DNA reads TGTGCCAGTACCCCGAGGTCGAGCTCCTACAATGAGCAGTTCTTC.

The chain employs TRBV27 and TRBJ1-6; 7 bases fit TRBD1. Germline CDR1 MNHEY, CDR2 SMNVEV (reference sequence). The CDR3 is made up of 15 amino acids. V lost 6 bases, J lost 9 bases, and 11 bases stayed unmatched. The CDR3 DNA reads TGTGCCAGCAGCCCCGACAGGGCTATAGGTTCACCCCTCCACTTT. Translating gives CASSPDRAIGSPLHF.

V and J are TRBV7-8 and TRBJ1-2; D uncertain. The germline gives CDR1 SGHVS, CDR2 FQNEAQ. This CDR3 is 12 amino acids long. Trimming shortened V by 1 base and J by 6 bases, and 6 bases separated the two germline ends. The DNA for the CDR3 is TGTGCCAGCAGCTTAGGGAGGGATGGCTACACCTTC. This gives the protein CASSLGRDGYTF.

This rearrangement joins TRBV29-1 to TRBJ1-2; no clear D. This CDR3 has 10 amino acids. V shed 4 bases and J shed 7 bases, with 7 bases lying between them. The germline V gene has CDR1 SQVTM and CDR2 ANQGSEA. The CDR3 DNA reads as TGCAGCGTTGTGGAGAGTGGCTACACCTTC. Protein product: CSVVESGYTF.

The chain couples TRBV30 to TRBJ2-1, with 12 bases fitting TRBD2. After removal of 3 bases from V and 9 bases from J, the junction contained 6 bases not matched to a gene. From germline, CDR1 is GTSNPN and CDR2 SVGIG (reference sequence). The CDR3 has 14 amino acids. The CDR3 coding sequence is TGTGCCTGGAGGGTGACTAGCGGGGGTGTTGAGCAGTTCTTC. The encoded protein is CAWRVTSGGVEQFF.

The rearrangement uses TRBV5-6 and TRBJ1-2; D is possibly TRBD1 (5 bases). Between the trimmed V and J ends, which lost 0 bases and 6 bases, there was a span of 9 bases. This CDR3 is built from 13 residues. From germline, CDR1 is SGHDT and CDR2 YYEEEE. The CDR3 nucleotides are TGTGCCAGCAGCTTGGTCGGGGGGGATGGCTACACCTTC. Translated: CASSLVGGDGYTF.

This CDR3 reads CSVVPGTGYEQYF. As DNA, the CDR3 is TGCAGCGTTGTGCCCGGGACTGGCTACGAGCAGTACTTC. The chain carries TRBV29-1 and TRBJ2-7; possible D gene TRBD2, 6 bases. Deletions cut 4 bases from V and 3 bases from J, with 13 bases between. The germline V gene encodes CDR1 SQVTM and CDR2 ANQGSEA. The CDR3 loop spans 13 amino acids.

This sequence joins TRBV11-3 and TRBJ2-7, with 11 bases lining up with TRBD1. Germline lookup yields CDR1 SGHNT and CDR2 YENEEA. After removal of 5 bases from V and 4 bases from J, the junction contained 7 bases not matched to a gene. CDR3 length equals 15 residues. The CDR3: CASSPAGTGGYEQYF. DNA of the CDR3: TGTGCCAGCAGCCCAGCCGGGACAGGGGGATACGAGCAGTACTTC.

The chain carries TRBV15 and TRBJ1-4; D is unresolved. The V and J ends lost 0 bases and 0 bases respectively, with 5 bases between them. The CDR3 covers 15 residues. The germline gives CDR1 LNHNV, CDR2 YYDKDF (reference sequence). The CDR3 bases are TGTGCCACCAGCAGAGAGGCTGCAACTAATGAAAAACTGTTTTTT. Protein: CATSREAATNEKLFF.

V usage is TRBV5-1 and J usage is TRBJ2-5; 13 bases are a match to TRBD2. Germline V gives CDR1 SGHRS, CDR2 YFSETQ. The CDR3 is made up of 17 amino acids. V gave up 4 bases and J gave up 6 bases; unmatched junction bases: 12. The CDR3 protein is CASSDPGTSGIVKTQYF. The CDR3 nucleotides are TGCGCCAGCAGCGACCCGGGGACTAGCGGGATAGTAAAGACCCAGTACTTC.

This clone came up once. This chain connects TRBV7-6 to TRBJ2-3; 11 bases match TRBD2. This CDR3 comprises 16 residues. Germline CDR1 and CDR2: SGHVS and FNYEAQ. J gave up 5 bases and V 0 bases, and 4 bases lay outside the gene matches. For the CDR3, the DNA is TGTGCCAGCAGCTTAGCGACTAGCGGGATGGGAGATACGCAGTATTTT. Protein: CASSLATSGMGDTQYF.

CDR3: CATSDLYSNTGELFF. CDR3 nucleotide sequence: TGTGCCACCAGTGATTTATACAGCAACACCGGGGAGCTGTTTTTT. The genes are TRBV24-1 and TRBJ2-2; D gene ambiguous. With 1 base removed from V and 2 bases from J, the gap between germline ends came to 7 bases. Germline assignment: CDR1 KGHDR and CDR2 SFDVKD. The CDR3 contains 15 residues.

This clone appeared a few times. V usage is TRBV7-2 and J usage is TRBJ1-2; 9 positions match TRBD1. J lost 7 bases, V lost 4 bases, and 4 bases had no gene match. The CDR3 length is 13 residues. Germline V gives CDR1 SGHTA, CDR2 FQGNSA. CDR3 nucleotides: TGTGCCAGCAGCTCGACAGGGGGAGGTGGCTACACCTTC. Amino acids: CASSSTGGGGYTF.

The chain links TRBV18 to TRBJ1-5; TRBD1 matches at 8 bases. Trimming removed 4 bases from V and 6 bases from J; junction bases left unmatched: 11. The CDR3 has 16 residues. From germline, CDR1 is KGHSH and CDR2 LQKENI. The CDR3 loop is CASSRGSDRAIQPQHF. CDR3 in DNA: TGTGCCAGCTCACGGGGATCGGACAGGGCAATTCAGCCCCAGCATTTT. The whole variable domain, filled in from reference TRBV18 and TRBJ1-5, reads NAGVMQNPRHLVRRRGQEARLRCSPMKGHSHVYWYRQLPEEGLKFMVYLQKENIIDESGMPKERFSAEFPKEGPSILRIQQVVRGDSAAYFCASSRGSDRAIQPQHFGDGTRLSIL.